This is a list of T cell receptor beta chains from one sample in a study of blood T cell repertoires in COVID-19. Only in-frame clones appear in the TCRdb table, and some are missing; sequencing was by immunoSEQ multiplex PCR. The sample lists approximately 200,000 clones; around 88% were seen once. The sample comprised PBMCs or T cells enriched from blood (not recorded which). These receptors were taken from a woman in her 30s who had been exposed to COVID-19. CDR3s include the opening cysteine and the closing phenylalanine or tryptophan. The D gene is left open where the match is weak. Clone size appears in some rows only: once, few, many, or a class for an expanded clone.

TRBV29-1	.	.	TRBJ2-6	TGCGCAAGTCGCGTCACTGGGGCCAACGTCCTGACTTTC	CASRVTGANVLTF
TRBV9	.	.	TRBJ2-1	TGTGCCAGCAGCGTAGACCCGACAGGAGTCCCCAATGAGCAGTTCTTC	CASSVDPTGVPNEQFF
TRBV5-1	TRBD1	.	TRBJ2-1	TGCGCCAGCAGCTGGACGCCGGGACAGAACAAGAATGAGCAGTTCTTC	CASSWTPGQNKNEQFF
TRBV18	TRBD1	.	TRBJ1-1	TGTGCCAGCTCACCTTGGGGACAGAAGAACACTGAAGCTTTCTTT	CASSPWGQKNTEAFF
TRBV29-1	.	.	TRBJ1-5	TGCAGCGTTGCCAGTGGTCAGAATAATCAGCCCCAGCATTTT	CSVASGQNNQPQHF
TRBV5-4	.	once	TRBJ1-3	TGTGCCAGCAGCTTTTCAGGGGTGAGGGACACCATATATTTT	CASSFSGVRDTIYF
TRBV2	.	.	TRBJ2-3	TGTGCCAGCTTCCTAAGCGGCACAGATACGCAGTATTTT	CASFLSGTDTQYF
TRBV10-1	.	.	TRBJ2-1	TGCGCCAGCAGTGAGGGCGGGGGCCTATCCTACAATGAGCAGTTCTTC	CASSEGGGLSYNEQFF
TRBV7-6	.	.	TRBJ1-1	TGTGCCAGCAGTTGGAACGGGGGCACTGAAGCTTTCTTT	CASSWNGGTEAFF
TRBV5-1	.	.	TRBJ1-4	TGCGCCAGCAGCTTGTCGCTACAGCCTTCTAATAATGAAAAACTGTTTTTT	CASSLSLQPSNNEKLFF
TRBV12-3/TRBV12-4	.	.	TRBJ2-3	TGTGCCAGCAGTTTGGTGGGGCCGGGTACGCAGTATTTT	CASSLVGPGTQYF
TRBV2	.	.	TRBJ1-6	TGTGCCAGCAGTGAACCGCCGGAGGGTATAGGGTCACCCCTCCACTTT	CASSEPPEGIGSPLHF
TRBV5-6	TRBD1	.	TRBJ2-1	TGTGCCAGCAGCTTGGGAACAGGGGTATCCTACAATGAGCAGTTCTTC	CASSLGTGVSYNEQFF
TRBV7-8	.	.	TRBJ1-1	TGTGCCAGCAGCTCAAACCCCGGGGTTCCGAACACTGAAGCTTTCTTT	CASSSNPGVPNTEAFF
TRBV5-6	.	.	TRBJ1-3	TGTGCCAGCAGCTTCCGGGATTACGGAAACACCATATATTTT	CASSFRDYGNTIYF
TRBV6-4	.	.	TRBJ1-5	TGTGCCAGGTGGGAGCAGAGCAATCAGCCCCAGCATTTT	CARWEQSNQPQHF
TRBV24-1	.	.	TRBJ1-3	TGTGCCACCAGTGAGTCGAGCTCTGGAAACACCATATATTTT	CATSESSSGNTIYF
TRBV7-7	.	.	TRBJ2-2	TGTGCCAGCTCCACGGCCCCGGAGAACGCGAACACCGGGGAGCTGTTTTTT	CASSTAPENANTGELFF
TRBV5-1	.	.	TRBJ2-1	TGCGCCAGCAGCGCTGGAGGGACAGAGAGTAGCAATGAGCAGTTCTTC	CASSAGGTESSNEQFF
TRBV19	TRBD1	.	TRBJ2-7	TGTGCCAGTAGTTCCCCTCGACAGGGGAGCTACGAGCAGTACTTC	CASSSPRQGSYEQYF
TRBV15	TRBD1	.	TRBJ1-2	TGTGCCACCAGCAGAGAGGCAGGGGGCAGCGATGGCTACACCTTC	CATSREAGGSDGYTF
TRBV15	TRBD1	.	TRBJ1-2	TGTGCCACCAGCAGAGCCGGGACAGATTACTATGGCTACACCTTC	CATSRAGTDYYGYTF
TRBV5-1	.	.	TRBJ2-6	TGCGCCAGCAGCCATGCGGGACTGAGCTCTGGGGCCAACGTCCTGACTTTC	CASSHAGLSSGANVLTF
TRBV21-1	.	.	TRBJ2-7	TGTGCCAGCAGCAAAGTTGGGGCAGGGCTCGAGCAGTACTTC	CASSKVGAGLEQYF
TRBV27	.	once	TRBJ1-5	TGTGCCAGCAGTTTCTATAGCAATCAGCCCCAGCATTTT	CASSFYSNQPQHF
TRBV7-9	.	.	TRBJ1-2	TGTGCCAGCAGCTCCCGGACAGCTGGCTACACCTTC	CASSSRTAGYTF
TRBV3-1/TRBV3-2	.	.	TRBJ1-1	TGTGCCAGCAGTCCCAAGACCGGGGGTTCAGCTGAAGCTTTCTTT	CASSPKTGGSAEAFF
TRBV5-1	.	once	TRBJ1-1	TGCGCCAGCAGCTACGGGTTTGGTGAAGCTTTCTTT	CASSYGFGEAFF
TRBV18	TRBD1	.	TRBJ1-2	TGTGCCAGCTCGCCCCCGGGACAGGGGACCCATGGCTACACCTTC	CASSPPGQGTHGYTF
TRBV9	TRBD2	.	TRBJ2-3	TGTGCCAGCAGCACTGGACTAGCGGGGGGGCCGATAGATACGCAGTATTTT	CASSTGLAGGPIDTQYF
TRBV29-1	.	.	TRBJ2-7	TGCAGCGTTGAAGATCGTAGCACCGGCTCCTACGAGCAGTACTTC	CSVEDRSTGSYEQYF
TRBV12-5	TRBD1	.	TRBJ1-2	TGTGCTAGTGCCCCAGGGGGCAACGTATATGGCTACACCTTC	CASAPGGNVYGYTF
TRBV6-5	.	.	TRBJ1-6	TGTGCCAGCAGTTACCCCAACTACTATAATTCACCCCTCCACTTT	CASSYPNYYNSPLHF
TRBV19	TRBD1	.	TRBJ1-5	TGTGCCAGTAGTATAGTGGGACAGCCGAATCAGCCCCAGCATTTT	CASSIVGQPNQPQHF
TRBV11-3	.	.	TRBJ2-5	TGTGCCAGCAGCTCCCTGGCGGGCCAAGAGACCCAGTACTTC	CASSSLAGQETQYF
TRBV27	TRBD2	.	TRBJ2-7	TGTGCCAGCAGTTTTATGGGACTAGCGTACGAGCAGTACTTC	CASSFMGLAYEQYF
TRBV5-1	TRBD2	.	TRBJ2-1	TGCGCCAGCAGCCCCCCGACTAGCAGCTCCTACAATGAGCAGTTCTTC	CASSPPTSSSYNEQFF
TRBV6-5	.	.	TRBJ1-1	TGTGCCAGCGGATTAACCAGGGGGAACACTGAAGCTTTCTTT	CASGLTRGNTEAFF
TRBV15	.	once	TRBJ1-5	TGTGCCACCAGACCCTCTGGGCAGGGTAATCAGCCCCAGCATTTT	CATRPSGQGNQPQHF
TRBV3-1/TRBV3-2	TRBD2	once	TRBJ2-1	TGTGCCAGCAGCCAAGGAAGGACTAGCGGGGGCAATGAGCAGTTCTTC	CASSQGRTSGGNEQFF
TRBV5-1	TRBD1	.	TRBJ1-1	TGCGCCAGCAGCACCCACAGGGGGGCGGTCACTGAAGCTTTCTTT	CASSTHRGAVTEAFF
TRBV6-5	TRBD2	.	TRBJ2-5	TGTGCCAGCACCTCTAGCGGGGGGCAAGAGACCCAGTACTTC	CASTSSGGQETQYF
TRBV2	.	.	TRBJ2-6	TGTGCCAGCGAAGGGGGAAGGTATCGTGGGGCCAACGTCCTGACTTTC	CASEGGRYRGANVLTF
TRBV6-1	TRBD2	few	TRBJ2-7	TGTGCCAGCAGTGCGCTAGCGGGGGCTTATCTCTCCTACGAGCAGTACTTC	CASSALAGAYLSYEQYF
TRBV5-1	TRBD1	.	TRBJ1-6	TGCGCCAGCAGGCCCGACTCAGGGGGGACACCCCTCCACTTT	CASRPDSGGTPLHF
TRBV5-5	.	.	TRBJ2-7	TGTGCCAGCAGCTACGACCCGACACAAACCTACGAGCAGTACTTC	CASSYDPTQTYEQYF